This T cell receptor beta chain emerged from a study of T cell responses to AZD1222 COVID-19 vaccine. The CDR3 totals 15 residues. V was clipped by 5 bases and J by 7 bases; unmatched bases: 6. Germline assignment: CDR1 SGHNT and CDR2 YYREEE (reference sequence). The data were produced by immunoSEQ multiplex PCR, yet TCRdb's version contains in-frame clones alone and is incomplete. Among about 94,000 clones listed, 85% to 90% were seen once. The V gene is TRBV5-4, the J gene TRBJ2-1, with 13 bases aligning to TRBD2. The clonotype comes from an adult who received the AZD1222 COVID-19 vaccine. Here the sequenced sample was peripheral blood, taken 28 days after the second AZD1222 dose. CDR3 in DNA: TGTGCCAGCAGGACCGGGACTAGCGGGAATAATGAGCAGTTCTTC. As protein: CASRTGTSGNNEQFF.